This T cell receptor (beta chain) was captured by sequencing in a study of OX40 agonist ivuxolimab in advanced cancers. The CDR3 length is 16 residues. CDR1 and CDR2 (germline): SGHNT, YYREEE (reference sequence). Trimming removed 7 bases from V and 4 bases from J; junction bases left unmatched: 12. Profiling relied on immunoSEQ multiplex PCR, and the TCRdb table lists in-frame clones only, not all of them. The table includes 75,000 to 80,000 clones, 84% detected once. Patients had blood sampled at baseline and again on cycle 4 day 1 and cycle 7 day 1. The sample in question was CD4+ or CD8+ T cells sorted from blood, obtained in a trial of the OX40 agonist ivuxolimab. The clonotype was recovered from an adult with an advanced solid tumor such as melanoma, head and neck, liver or kidney cancer. V usage is TRBV5-4 and J usage is TRBJ2-2; 8 nucleotides line up with TRBD1. CDR3 amino acids: CASSTERQGATGELFF. CDR3 bases: TGTGCCAGCTCCACGGAACGTCAGGGGGCCACCGGGGAGCTGTTTTTT.